The clone carrying this T cell receptor beta chain was detected ten times or more. Its specificity is unknown. These data originate in a study of CD8 T cells in ankylosing spondylitis. Study outcomes and limitations: Seven to nine highly homologous variants made up a TCR beta motif, and this motif appeared characteristic of ankylosing spondylitis blood. It was reported that disease-linked clones were significantly enriched in matched ankylosing spondylitis synovial fluid. Past studies reported some motif variants in reactive arthritis synovial fluid and blood.

Preparation of TCR beta libraries was done by quantitative 5'-RACE with molecular barcodes. TCRdb called the 5' RACE reads again in MiXCR, with one record for every CDR3 protein. The data show fewer than 400,000 distinct CDR3 sequences, with approximately 8.2% seen just once and roughly 14% held by the top ten. This clonotype was sampled from a male donor with ankylosing spondylitis. Input material: blood, either unsorted or a sorted T cell fraction (not recorded which).

CDR3 sequence: CASSLRGESYEQYF. CDR3 bases: TGCGCCAGCAGCTTGAGAGGGGAGTCCTACGAGCAGTACTTC. The chain couples TRBV5-1 to TRBJ2-7; perhaps D is TRBD1 or TRBD2 (5 bases each). V was cut by 1 base and J by 1 base, with 9 bases left in between. Germline values: CDR1 SGHRS, CDR2 YFSETQ. There are 14 residues in the CDR3.